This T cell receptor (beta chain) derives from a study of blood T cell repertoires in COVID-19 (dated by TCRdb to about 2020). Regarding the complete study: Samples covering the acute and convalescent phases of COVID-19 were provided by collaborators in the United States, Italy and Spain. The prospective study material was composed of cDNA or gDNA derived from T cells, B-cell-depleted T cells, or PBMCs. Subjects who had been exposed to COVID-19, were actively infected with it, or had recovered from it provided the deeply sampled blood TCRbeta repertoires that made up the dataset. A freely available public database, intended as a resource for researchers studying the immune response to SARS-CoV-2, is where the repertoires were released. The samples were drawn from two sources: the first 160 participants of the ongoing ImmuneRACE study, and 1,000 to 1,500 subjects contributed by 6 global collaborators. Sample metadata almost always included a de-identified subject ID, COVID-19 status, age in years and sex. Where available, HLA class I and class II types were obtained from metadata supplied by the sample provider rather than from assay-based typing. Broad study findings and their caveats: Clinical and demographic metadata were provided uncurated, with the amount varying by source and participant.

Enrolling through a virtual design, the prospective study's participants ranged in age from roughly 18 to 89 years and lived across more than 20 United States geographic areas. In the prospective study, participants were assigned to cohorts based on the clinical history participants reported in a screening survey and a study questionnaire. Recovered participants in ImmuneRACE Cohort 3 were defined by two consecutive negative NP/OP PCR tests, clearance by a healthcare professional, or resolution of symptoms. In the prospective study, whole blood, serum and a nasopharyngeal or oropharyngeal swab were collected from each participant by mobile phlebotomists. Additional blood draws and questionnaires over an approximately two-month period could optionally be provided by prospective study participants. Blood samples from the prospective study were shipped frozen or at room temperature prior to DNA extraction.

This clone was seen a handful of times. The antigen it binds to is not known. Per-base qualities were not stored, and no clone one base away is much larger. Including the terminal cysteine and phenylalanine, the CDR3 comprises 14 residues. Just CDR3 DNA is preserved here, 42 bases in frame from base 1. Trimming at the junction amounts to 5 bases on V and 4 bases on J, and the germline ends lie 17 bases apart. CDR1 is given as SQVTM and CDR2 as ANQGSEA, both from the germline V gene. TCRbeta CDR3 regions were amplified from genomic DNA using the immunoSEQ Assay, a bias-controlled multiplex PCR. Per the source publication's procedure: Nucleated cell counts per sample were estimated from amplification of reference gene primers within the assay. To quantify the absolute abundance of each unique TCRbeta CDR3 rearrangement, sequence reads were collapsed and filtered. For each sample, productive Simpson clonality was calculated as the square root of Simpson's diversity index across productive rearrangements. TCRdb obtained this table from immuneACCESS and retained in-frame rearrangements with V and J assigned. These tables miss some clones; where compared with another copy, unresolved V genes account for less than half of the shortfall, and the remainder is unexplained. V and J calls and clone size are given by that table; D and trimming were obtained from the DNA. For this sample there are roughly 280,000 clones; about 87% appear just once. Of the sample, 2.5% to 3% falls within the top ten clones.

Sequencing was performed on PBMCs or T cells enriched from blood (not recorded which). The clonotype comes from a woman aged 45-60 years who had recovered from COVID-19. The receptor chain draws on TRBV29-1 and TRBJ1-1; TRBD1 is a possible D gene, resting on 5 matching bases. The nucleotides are TGCAGCGTTACACGGAGGGAGGGGATCACTGAAGCTTTCTTT. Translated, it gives CSVTRREGITEAFF.